The 16 T cell receptor beta chains reported below all come from one sample, sequenced in a study of cytomegalovirus exposure and HLA in healthy donors. The PCR employed 60 Vbeta primers together with 13 Jbeta primers. Libraries were prepared by immunoSEQ multiplex PCR; TCRdb keeps only in-frame clonotypes and omits some of them. Among around 130,000 clones listed, roughly three quarters were seen once. The sequenced material came from PBMCs. The origin of the receptors is a man in his late teens or twenties in good health and CMV-seronegative.

V and J are TRBV2 and TRBJ2-3; D is perhaps TRBD2 (7 bases). The CDR3 covers 15 residues. The V end lost 3 bases, the J end lost 2 bases, and 12 bases lay between the germline ends. Germline loops: CDR1 SNHLY, CDR2 FYNNEI. In DNA form, the CDR3 reads TGTGCCAGCAGTGATGACGGGGGGCCCACAGATACGCAGTATTTT. Its translation is CASSDDGGPTDTQYF.

The chain links TRBV29-1 to TRBJ2-7; 10 positions match TRBD2. There are 14 residues in the CDR3. The V gene end was trimmed by 6 bases and the J gene end by 7 bases; junction bases not matched to a gene: 12. Germline CDR1 is SQVTM and CDR2 is ANQGSEA. Here the CDR3 DNA reads TGCAGCGTAGGGCTAGCGGGAGTTAGAGGGGAGCAGTACTTC. Its protein product is CSVGLAGVRGEQYF.

The genes are TRBV4-1 and TRBJ2-7; TRBD2 agrees at 8 bases. The germline CDR1 and CDR2 sequences are MGHRA and YSYEKL. The length of the CDR3 is 16 residues. V lost 0 bases and J lost 2; bases outside the gene matches: 6. The DNA for the CDR3 is TGCGCCAGCAGCCAAGACTCCGGGACTAGTCCCTACGAGCAGTACGTC. It translates to CASSQDSGTSPYEQYV.

The rearrangement uses TRBV25-1 and TRBJ1-6; tentative D call: TRBD1 (5 bases). The CDR3 loop spans 13 amino acids. Deletions cut 2 bases from V and 10 bases from J, with 9 bases between. The germline CDR1 and CDR2 sequences are MGHDK and SYGVNS. For the CDR3, the DNA is TGTGCCAGCAGTGAAAATAGGGGATCACCCCTCCACTTT. This codes for CASSENRGSPLHF.

This clone occurred a few times. The V gene is TRBV27, the J gene TRBJ1-5, with a possible D match to TRBD1 (6 bases). V was cut by 7 bases and J by 4 bases, with 17 bases left in between. Per germline, CDR1 MNHEY and CDR2 SMNVEV (reference sequence). The CDR3 runs 15 residues. The CDR3 reads CASNPGTHVNQPQHF. CDR3 nucleotides: TGTGCCAGCAACCCCGGGACACACGTGAATCAGCCCCAGCATTTT.

On this clone: Other nucleotide sequences from this sample produce the same CDR3. The V call is TRBV18, the J call TRBJ1-1, with a tentative D call TRBD1 (5 bases). The V gene's germline CDR1 is KGHSH and CDR2 LQKENI. The CDR3 covers 14 residues. Trimming removed 3 bases at V and 1 base at J, with 9 bases between. The CDR3 nucleotides read TGTGCCAGCTCACCCCAGGGTCAGAACACTGAAGCTTTCTTT. Amino acid sequence: CASSPQGQNTEAFF.

The chain recombines TRBV30 with TRBJ2-1; D is unclear. CDR3 length: 11 amino acids. Trimming cost V 0 bases and J 14 bases, with 11 bases left between them. From germline, CDR1 is GTSNPN and CDR2 SVGIG (reference sequence). CDR3 residues: CAWSVGDLEFF. Written as DNA, the CDR3 is TGTGCCTGGAGTGTAGGAGACCTCGAGTTCTTC.

This sequence joins TRBV30 and TRBJ1-1; TRBD1 matches 8 bases. The germline gives CDR1 GTSNPN, CDR2 SVGIG (reference sequence). The CDR3 totals 11 residues. CDR3 nucleotide sequence: TGTGCAGCAGGGGGCATGACTGAAGCTTTCTTT. This sequence encodes CAAGGMTEAFF.

The J gene is TRBJ2-1, the V gene TRBV5-4; 15 nucleotides match TRBD2. The V gene end was trimmed by 4 bases and the J gene end by 4 bases; junction bases not matched to a gene: 6. The CDR3 runs to 17 residues. From germline, CDR1 is SGHNT and CDR2 YYREEE (reference sequence). The DNA for the CDR3 is TGTGCCAGCAGCACGGGACTAGCGGGAGGTTTTTACAATGAGCAGTTCTTC. It is translated as CASSTGLAGGFYNEQFF.

The CDR3 bases are TGTGCCAGCAGCGGTAGTTGGGCTAGCGGGGACTACGAGCAGTACTTC. It is translated as CASSGSWASGDYEQYF. V is TRBV27 and J is TRBJ2-7; the match to TRBD2 covers 9 bases. CDR3 size: 16 residues. Germline V lookup: CDR1 MNHEY, CDR2 SMNVEV (reference sequence). V shed 6 bases, J shed 3 bases, and the junction held 12 bases outside the gene matches.

The chain links TRBV11-2 to TRBJ2-1; 8 bases are a match to TRBD1. This CDR3 spans 17 amino acids. Per germline, CDR1 SGHAT and CDR2 FQNNGV. The V gene end was trimmed by 1 base and the J gene end by 6 bases; junction bases not matched to a gene: 11. In DNA, the CDR3 is TGTGCCAGCAGCTTAGTTTCCTTCGGGACAGGTCCCAATGAGCAGTTCTTC. This sequence encodes CASSLVSFGTGPNEQFF.

The V gene is TRBV14, the J gene TRBJ2-5, with TRBD1 matching over 7 bases. Looked up from germline, CDR1 is SGHDN and CDR2 is FVKESK. The CDR3 runs 15 residues. J gave up 5 bases and V 2 bases, and 8 bases lay outside the gene matches. CDR3 region: CASSQPGTASETQYF. CDR3 sequence (DNA): TGTGCCAGCAGCCAACCCGGGACAGCGAGCGAGACCCAGTACTTC.

The chain employs TRBV30 and TRBJ1-4; possibly TRBD1 for D (6 bases). CDR1 is GTSNPN and CDR2 is SVGIG in the germline V gene (reference sequence). The V gene lost 4 bases and the J gene lost 8 bases, with 14 bases spanning the gap. The CDR3 sequence is 13 residues long. The CDR3 nucleotides are TGTGCCTGGAATGGGGGGGCACGAGAAAAACTGTTTTTT. Its translation: CAWNGGAREKLFF.

This chain uses TRBV9 with TRBJ2-7; D is possibly TRBD1 (8 bases). The CDR3 contains 16 residues. Germline CDR1 is SGDLS and CDR2 is YYNGEE. The V and J ends lost 4 bases and 2 bases respectively, with 19 bases between them. The CDR3 spells CASSKENRGGTYEQYF. Written as DNA, the CDR3 is TGTGCCAGCAGCAAAGAAAACAGGGGGGGCACCTACGAGCAGTACTTC.

The rearrangement links TRBV13 to TRBJ1-2; the D is unclear. Germline V gene data show CDR1 as PRHDT and CDR2 as FYEKMQ (reference sequence). Deletions cut 5 bases from V and 1 base from J, with 14 bases between. The CDR3 extends over 15 amino acids. The chain's CDR3 is CASSQGQRGNYGYTF. The DNA for the CDR3 is TGTGCCAGCAGCCAAGGCCAGCGGGGTAACTATGGCTACACCTTC.

This chain's CDR3 is CSVRLRGFSYEQYF. The CDR3 bases are TGCAGCGTTCGACTAAGGGGGTTTTCCTACGAGCAGTACTTC. The chain recombines TRBV29-1 with TRBJ2-7; tentative D call: TRBD1 (6 bases). This CDR3 region has 14 residues. The V and J ends lost 5 bases and 1 base respectively, with 15 bases between them. From germline, CDR1 is SQVTM and CDR2 ANQGSEA.